The rows below give T cell receptor beta chains drawn from one sample of a study of CXCR3-negative and CXCR3-positive naive CD8 T cells. TCRdb re-called the 5' RACE reads, yielding one record per CDR3 amino acid sequence without DNA. The specimen's table records 130,000 or so distinct CDR3 sequences. The material sequenced was naive CXCR3+ CD8+ T cells from blood. These receptors came from a human donor in good health. Some clones in this sample may be carry-over from other donors' samples. Both conserved end residues are part of each CDR3. The order of the fields is V gene, J gene, CDR3 protein.

v_gene: TRBV28
j_gene: TRBJ2-7
CDR3aa: CASSLRGPSSYEQYF

v_gene: TRBV10-3
j_gene: TRBJ2-7
CDR3aa: CAIRGTFPYEQYF

v_gene: TRBV6-1
j_gene: TRBJ2-3
CDR3aa: CASSAGQERDTQYF

v_gene: TRBV7-9
j_gene: TRBJ2-7
CDR3aa: CASTDGTSHEQYF

v_gene: TRBV24-1
j_gene: TRBJ2-1
CDR3aa: CATSDWGGGGNEQFF

v_gene: TRBV5-5
j_gene: TRBJ2-7
CDR3aa: CASNNDGTAGPDEQYF

v_gene: TRBV12-3/TRBV12-4
j_gene: TRBJ2-1
CDR3aa: CASSPGSSYNEQFF

v_gene: TRBV6-2/TRBV6-3
j_gene: TRBJ2-7
CDR3aa: CASSYLISYEQYF

v_gene: TRBV30
j_gene: TRBJ2-3
CDR3aa: CAWSPGVIRSGGYTDTQYF

v_gene: TRBV28
j_gene: TRBJ2-3
CDR3aa: CASSPEREDTQYF

v_gene: TRBV28
j_gene: TRBJ1-2
CDR3aa: CAITTRDSWDYGYTF

v_gene: TRBV28
j_gene: TRBJ1-1
CDR3aa: CASSAGQTNTEAFF

v_gene: TRBV7-3
j_gene: TRBJ2-1
CDR3aa: CASSLIGRSSYNEQFF

v_gene: TRBV7-2
j_gene: TRBJ2-7
CDR3aa: CASSTAWSVYEQYF

v_gene: TRBV4-1
j_gene: TRBJ2-1
CDR3aa: CASSLRLDLGNEQFF

v_gene: TRBV5-6
j_gene: TRBJ2-1
CDR3aa: CASSFFRTGIYNEQFF

v_gene: TRBV29-1
j_gene: TRBJ2-1
CDR3aa: CSVDPWSVDRGSSYNEQFF

v_gene: TRBV6-2/TRBV6-3
j_gene: TRBJ2-7
CDR3aa: CASRGLNYEQYF

v_gene: TRBV19
j_gene: TRBJ1-1
CDR3aa: CASSIPTGWTEAFF

v_gene: TRBV20-1
j_gene: TRBJ2-7
CDR3aa: CSARGLAGASLLYEQYF

v_gene: TRBV28
j_gene: TRBJ2-3
CDR3aa: CASSLGWTDTQYF

v_gene: TRBV5-1
j_gene: TRBJ2-4
CDR3aa: CASSLYATGVDKNIQYF

v_gene: TRBV9
j_gene: TRBJ1-3
CDR3aa: CASSDGTNGNTIYF

v_gene: TRBV12-3/TRBV12-4
j_gene: TRBJ2-7
CDR3aa: CASSLALIGGDSYEQYF

v_gene: TRBV23-1
j_gene: TRBJ2-2
CDR3aa: CASSRGLKTSGRRSGTGELFF

v_gene: TRBV5-1
j_gene: TRBJ1-1
CDR3aa: CASSLEGAGTEAFF

v_gene: TRBV20-1
j_gene: TRBJ2-7
CDR3aa: CSVRGPYEQYF

v_gene: TRBV20-1
j_gene: TRBJ2-7
CDR3aa: CSARGEYYEQYF